This TCR beta chain was sequenced for a study of blood T cell repertoires in COVID-19. The CDR3 is 15 residues long. The V gene lost 1 base and the J gene lost 10 bases, with 17 bases spanning the gap. Germline loops: CDR1 MGHRA, CDR2 YSYEKL. Original handling: Nucleated cell counts were estimated from reference gene primer amplification. Repertoires were generated with immunoSEQ multiplex PCR, while TCRdb's copy carries only in-frame clones and drops some. V, J and clone size were drawn from that table, and D and trimming were deduced from the DNA. Here the sample spans roughly 280,000 clones, approximately 83% being singletons.

Sequenced sample: peripheral blood. This TCR was recovered from a woman in her seventies with acute or convalescent COVID-19. The V and J genes are TRBV4-1 and TRBJ2-1; D perhaps matches TRBD2 (5 bases). CDR3 nucleotides: TGCGCCAGCAGCCAAGTGTATCTCGCTAGCCGGGAGCAGTTCTTC. It codes for CASSQVYLASREQFF.